These T cell receptor beta chains were read from a single sample in a study of OX40 agonist ivuxolimab in advanced cancers. The repertoire was sequenced with immunoSEQ multiplex PCR; TCRdb's copy has only in-frame clones and lacks some. Of 50,000 to 65,000 clones in the sample, approximately 90% are singletons; the top ten hold 8% to 9.5%. The specimen was CD4+ or CD8+ T cells sorted from blood, collected in a trial of the OX40 agonist ivuxolimab. The source of these receptors is an adult with an advanced solid tumor such as melanoma, head and neck, liver or kidney cancer. CDR3s leave out the opening cysteine and the closing phenylalanine or tryptophan.

TRBV13 ASSSGRPNEQF
TRBV2 ASSFRGSLGPTEAF
TRBV4-2 ASSQEHTGHLNTEAF
TRBV9 ASSAEGGTNSEQY
TRBV7-9 ASSFLRDTISGNTIY
TRBV18 ASSPESGGFIDEQF
TRBV4-3 ASSQDRGRNTEAF
TRBV9 ASSVNPPRGGPSYEQY
TRBV9 ASSPRGQLGYT
TRBV10-3 AIREGADTEAF
TRBV5-4 ASSGGQETSYGYT
TRBV19 ASSIVEGRGNEQF
TRBV7-8 ASSLGKNTEAF
TRBV25-1 ASSDGGMGQETQY
TRBV30 AWSVSWGQARPYEQY
TRBV19 ASTASSYNEQF
TRBV27 ASSFATSGYYEQY
TRBV28 ASSLDRFTEAF
TRBV11-1 ASSLDYRVRNEQF
TRBV9 ASSVEGRSTEKLF
TRBV4-2 ASSQEGGETQY
TRBV4-2 ASSQENPWGYGYT
TRBV7-8 ASSSLASGDTQY
TRBV12-5 ASGLGQGADTQY
TRBV7-9 ASSSLRARRSSYNEQF
TRBV6-1 ASSELIGLAGPTDTQY
TRBV5-4 ASSPGGEQY
TRBV27 ASSLSGGLAGLYTQY
TRBV27 ASSPIAAGIGYT
TRBV5-6 ASSLVGLGSYEQY
TRBV9 ASSVVSASTDTQY
TRBV6-5 ASSYSRTVTNYGYT
TRBV7-2 ASSLGVSGQETQY
TRBV6-4 ASRTPRGAVYNEKLF
TRBV5-5 ASSPDRGLNYGYT
TRBV4-3 ASSPLAGLSSGANVLT
TRBV19 ASSPRSTSGSYEQY
TRBV27 ASSLAFGGTDTQY
TRBV7-9 ASSLLVSDEQF
TRBV29-1 SVDTGADGYT
TRBV7-9 ASSSSGASYNEQF
TRBV19 ASSIGQGPNQPQH
TRBV10-3 AIRFTGGTDTQY
TRBV29-1 SVGTSVTYEQY
TRBV7-5 ARSLWTSGRNGNEQF
TRBV18 ASSPPYQETQY
TRBV19 ASSIGGRGTGELF
TRBV5-8 ASSLSGRRADTQY
TRBV6-5 ASSYDRGLNTEAF
TRBV27 ASSPLQGVPLH
TRBV27 ASSFSGGPFYEQY
TRBV7-9 ASSLGGLSNYGYT
TRBV5-4 ASSRGQGGTEAF
TRBV13 ASSPAEDTEAF